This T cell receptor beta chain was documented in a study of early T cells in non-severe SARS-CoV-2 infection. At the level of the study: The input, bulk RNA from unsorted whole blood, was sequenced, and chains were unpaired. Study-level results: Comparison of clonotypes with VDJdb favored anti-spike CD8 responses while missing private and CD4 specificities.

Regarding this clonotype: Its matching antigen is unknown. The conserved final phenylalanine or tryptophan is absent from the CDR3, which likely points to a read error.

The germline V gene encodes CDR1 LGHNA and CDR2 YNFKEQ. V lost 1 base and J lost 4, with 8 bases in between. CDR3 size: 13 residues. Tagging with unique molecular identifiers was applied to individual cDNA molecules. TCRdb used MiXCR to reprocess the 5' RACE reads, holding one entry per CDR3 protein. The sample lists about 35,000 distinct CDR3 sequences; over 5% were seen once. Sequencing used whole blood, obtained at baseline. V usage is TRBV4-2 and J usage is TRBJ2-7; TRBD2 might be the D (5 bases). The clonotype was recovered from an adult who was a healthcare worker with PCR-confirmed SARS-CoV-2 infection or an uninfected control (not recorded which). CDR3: CASSQVLGYEQYS. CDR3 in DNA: TGTGCCAGCAGCCAAGTACTAGGTTACGAGCAGTACTCC.